The rows below give T cell receptor beta chains drawn from one sample of a study of T-cell reconstitution after alpha-beta-depleted transplantation in children. From the PCR reads, TCRdb called clonotypes with MiXCR, one entry per CDR3 protein. The sample carries around 450,000 distinct CDR3 sequences, about 10% recorded once. The sample in question was PBMCs, obtained before TCRalphabeta/CD19-depleted stem cell transplant. The receptors were sampled from a child aged 2 to 15 with inherited bone marrow failure, due to receive a stem cell transplant. Each CDR3 is given with its conserved first and last residue. The D gene is left open where the match is weak. Clone size appears in some rows only: once, few, many, or a class for an expanded clone.

clone size	CDR3 length	V gene	J gene	D gene	CDR3 DNA	CDR3 protein
many	11	TRBV20-1	TRBJ2-7	NA	TGCAGTGCCTACACCCCCTACGAGCAGTACTTC	CSAYTPYEQYF
few	13	TRBV9	TRBJ2-3	NA	TGTGCCAGCGGCGTAGGGGACACAGATACGCAGTATTTT	CASGVGDTDTQYF
many	14	TRBV30	TRBJ2-1	TRBD2	TGTGCCTGGAGTCATCTAGCGGGGTACAATGAGCAGTTCTTC	CAWSHLAGYNEQFF
few	17	TRBV6-2/TRBV6-3	TRBJ1-2	NA	TGTGCCAGCAGTTCGGCCCCTCGGGGTGGAAGGAACTATGGCTACACCTTC	CASSSAPRGGRNYGYTF
many	11	TRBV12-3/TRBV12-4	TRBJ2-3	NA	TGTGCCAGCCTCCTGGGAGATACGCAGTATTTT	CASLLGDTQYF
few	15	TRBV9	TRBJ2-7	NA	TGTGCCAGCAGCGTAGACCCGCTGCCCTACGGCGAGCAGTACTTC	CASSVDPLPYGEQYF
few	13	TRBV19	TRBJ1-2	NA	TGTGCCAGCAGCTCAATGGGGACCTATGGCTACACCTTC	CASSSMGTYGYTF
once	14	TRBV19	TRBJ2-7	NA	TGTGCCAGTAGTAGGCAGGAAAGCTCCTACGAGCAGTACTTC	CASSRQESSYEQYF
many	14	TRBV5-4	TRBJ1-2	NA	TGTGCCAGCAGCCCGGCGGGGTTGAACTATGGCTACACCTTC	CASSPAGLNYGYTF
few	14	TRBV5-1	TRBJ1-2	NA	TGCGCCAGCAGCTTGAGGGGAGAAAACTATGGCTACACCTTC	CASSLRGENYGYTF
NA	13	TRBV5-4	TRBJ2-5	TRBD2	TGTGCCAGCGCTAGCGGGATAGAAGAGACCCAGTACTTC	CASASGIEETQYF
NA	12	TRBV7-2	TRBJ1-1	NA	TGTGCCAGCAGACGGCTTAACACTGAAGCTTTCTTT	CASRRLNTEAFF
many	17	TRBV4-2	TRBJ2-3	TRBD2	TGTGCCAGCAGCCATCCTAGCGGGCACCCTAGCACAGATACGCAGTATTTT	CASSHPSGHPSTDTQYF
many	15	TRBV20-1	TRBJ2-1	NA	TGCAGTGCTGAGGCGGACTCCCGGGGGCGGAATGAGCAGTTCTTC	CSAEADSRGRNEQFF
many	18	TRBV5-1	TRBJ2-3	NA	TGCGCCAGCAGCTTGGTTAGAGTTAGTTTCCCTGCCACAGATACGCAGTATTTT	CASSLVRVSFPATDTQYF
few	11	TRBV29-1	TRBJ2-3	NA	TGCAGCGCCCCACGATCGGATACGCAGTATTTT	CSAPRSDTQYF
many	13	TRBV3-1	TRBJ1-2	NA	TGTGCCACCTACGAAGGTTTTAACTATGGCTACACCTTC	CATYEGFNYGYTF
many	11	TRBV7-9	TRBJ2-1	NA	TGTGCCAGCAGCTCCGAGGGTGAGCAGTTCTTC	CASSSEGEQFF
many	14	TRBV20-1	TRBJ1-2	NA	TGCAGTGCTAGAGATAACAGGTTTAACTATGGCTACACCTTC	CSARDNRFNYGYTF